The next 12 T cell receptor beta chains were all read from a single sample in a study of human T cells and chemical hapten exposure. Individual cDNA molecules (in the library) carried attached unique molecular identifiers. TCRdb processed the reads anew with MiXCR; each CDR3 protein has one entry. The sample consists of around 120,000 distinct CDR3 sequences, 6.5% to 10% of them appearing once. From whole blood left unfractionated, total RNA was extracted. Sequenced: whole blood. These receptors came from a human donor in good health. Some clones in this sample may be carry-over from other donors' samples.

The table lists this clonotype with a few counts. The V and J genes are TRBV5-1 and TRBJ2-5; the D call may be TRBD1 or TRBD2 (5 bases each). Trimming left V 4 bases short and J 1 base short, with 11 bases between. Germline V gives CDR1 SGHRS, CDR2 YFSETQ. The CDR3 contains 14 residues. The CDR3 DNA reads TGCGCCAGCAGCCCGGGGACGCTCCAAGAGACCCAGTACTTC. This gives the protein CASSPGTLQETQYF. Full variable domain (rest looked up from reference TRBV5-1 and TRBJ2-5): KAGVTQTPRYLIKTRGQQVTLSCSPISGHRSVSWYQQTPGQGLQFLFEYFSETQRNKGNFPGRFSGRQFSNSRSEMNVSTLELGDSALYLCASSPGTLQETQYFGPGTRLLVL.

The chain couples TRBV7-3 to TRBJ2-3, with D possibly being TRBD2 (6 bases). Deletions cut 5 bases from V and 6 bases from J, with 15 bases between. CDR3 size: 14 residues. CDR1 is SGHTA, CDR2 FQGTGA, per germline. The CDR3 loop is CASSTGPREDTQYF. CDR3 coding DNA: TGTGCCAGCAGCACGGGACCTCGGGAGGATACGCAGTATTTT.

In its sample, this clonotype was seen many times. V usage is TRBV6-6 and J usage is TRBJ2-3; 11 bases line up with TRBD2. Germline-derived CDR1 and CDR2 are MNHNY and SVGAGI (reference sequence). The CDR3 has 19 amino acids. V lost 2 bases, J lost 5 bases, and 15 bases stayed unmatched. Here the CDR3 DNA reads TGTGCCAGCAGTTACCCAACTCAGGCTAGCGGGGGGCACGGAGATACGCAGTATTTT. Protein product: CASSYPTQASGGHGDTQYF.

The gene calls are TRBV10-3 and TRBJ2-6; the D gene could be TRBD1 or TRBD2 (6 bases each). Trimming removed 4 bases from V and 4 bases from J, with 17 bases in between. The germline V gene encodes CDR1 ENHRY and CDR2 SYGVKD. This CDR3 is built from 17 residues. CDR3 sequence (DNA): TGTGCCATCAGTGTTCGTGGGGGGCCAGGCGGGGCCAACGTCCTGACTTTC. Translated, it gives CAISVRGGPGGANVLTF.

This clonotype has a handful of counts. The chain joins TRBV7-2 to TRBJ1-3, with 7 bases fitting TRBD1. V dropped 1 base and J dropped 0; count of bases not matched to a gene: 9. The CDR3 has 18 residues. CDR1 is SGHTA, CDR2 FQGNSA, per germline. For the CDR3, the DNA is TGTGCCAGCAGCTTAGGGCCGGGACAGTTTGGCTCTGGAAACACCATATATTTT. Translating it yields CASSLGPGQFGSGNTIYF.

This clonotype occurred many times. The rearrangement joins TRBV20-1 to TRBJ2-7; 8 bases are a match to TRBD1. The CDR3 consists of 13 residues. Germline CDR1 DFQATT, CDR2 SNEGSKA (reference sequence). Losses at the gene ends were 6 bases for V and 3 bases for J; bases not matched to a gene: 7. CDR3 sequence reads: CSAMTGVVYEQYF. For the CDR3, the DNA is TGCAGTGCCATGACAGGGGTGGTCTACGAGCAGTACTTC.

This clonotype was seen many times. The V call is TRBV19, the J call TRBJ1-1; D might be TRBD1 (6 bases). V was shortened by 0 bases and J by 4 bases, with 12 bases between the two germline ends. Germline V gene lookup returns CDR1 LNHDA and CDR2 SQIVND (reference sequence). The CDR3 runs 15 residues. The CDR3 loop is CASSIDLDSSTEAFF. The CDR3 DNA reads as TGTGCCAGTAGTATAGATCTGGACAGTAGCACTGAAGCTTTCTTT.

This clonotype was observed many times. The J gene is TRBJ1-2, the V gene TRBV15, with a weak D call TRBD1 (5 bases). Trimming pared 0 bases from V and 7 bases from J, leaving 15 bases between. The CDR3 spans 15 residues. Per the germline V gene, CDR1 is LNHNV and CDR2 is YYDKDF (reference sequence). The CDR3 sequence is CATSRDIAGLGGYTF. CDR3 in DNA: TGTGCCACCAGCAGAGATATAGCAGGGTTGGGTGGCTACACCTTC.

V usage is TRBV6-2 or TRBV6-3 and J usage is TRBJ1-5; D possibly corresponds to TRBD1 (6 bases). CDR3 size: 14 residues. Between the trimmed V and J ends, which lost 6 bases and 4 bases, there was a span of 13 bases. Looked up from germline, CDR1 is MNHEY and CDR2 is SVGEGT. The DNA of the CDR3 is TGTGCCAGCAGGATCCGGGACAAAAATCAGCCCCAGCATTTT. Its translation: CASRIRDKNQPQHF.

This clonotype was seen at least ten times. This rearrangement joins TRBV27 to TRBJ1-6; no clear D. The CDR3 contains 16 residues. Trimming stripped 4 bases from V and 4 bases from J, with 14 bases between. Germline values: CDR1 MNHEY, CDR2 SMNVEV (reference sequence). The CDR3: CASSSIDRPYNSPLHF. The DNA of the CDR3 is TGTGCCAGCAGTTCTATAGACCGACCTTATAATTCACCCCTCCACTTT.

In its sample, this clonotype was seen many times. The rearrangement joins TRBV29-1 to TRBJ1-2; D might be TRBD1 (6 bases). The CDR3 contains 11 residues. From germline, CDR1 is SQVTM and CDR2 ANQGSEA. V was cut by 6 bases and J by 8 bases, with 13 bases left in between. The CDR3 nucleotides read TGCAGCGTACTGGACAGTTGGGGCTACACCTTC. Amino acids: CSVLDSWGYTF.

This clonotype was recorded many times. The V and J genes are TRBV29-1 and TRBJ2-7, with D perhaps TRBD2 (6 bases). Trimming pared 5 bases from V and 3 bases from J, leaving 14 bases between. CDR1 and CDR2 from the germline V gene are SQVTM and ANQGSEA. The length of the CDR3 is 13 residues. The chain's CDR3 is CSVSAGGNYEQYF. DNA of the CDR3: TGCAGCGTTTCCGCTGGAGGGAACTACGAGCAGTACTTC.